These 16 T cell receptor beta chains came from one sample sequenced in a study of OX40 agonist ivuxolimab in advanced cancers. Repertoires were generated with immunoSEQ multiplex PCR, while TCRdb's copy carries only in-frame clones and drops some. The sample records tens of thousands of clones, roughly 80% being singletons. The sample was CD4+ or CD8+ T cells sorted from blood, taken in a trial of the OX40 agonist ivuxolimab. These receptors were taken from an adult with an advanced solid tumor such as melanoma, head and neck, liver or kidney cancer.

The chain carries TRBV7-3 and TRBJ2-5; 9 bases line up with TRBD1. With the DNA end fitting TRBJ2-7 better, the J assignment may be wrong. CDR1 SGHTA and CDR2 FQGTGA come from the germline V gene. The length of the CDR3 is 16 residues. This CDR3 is CASSFDSGTGKDEQYF. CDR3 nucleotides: TGTGCCAGCAGCTTCGACTCCGGGACAGGGAAAGACGAGCAGTACTTC.

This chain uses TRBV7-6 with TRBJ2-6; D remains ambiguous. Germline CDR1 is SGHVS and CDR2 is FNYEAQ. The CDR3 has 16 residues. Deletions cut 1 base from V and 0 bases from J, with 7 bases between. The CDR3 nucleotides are TGTGCCAGCAGCTTAGGCGGTTTCTCTGGGGCCAACGTCCTGACTTTC. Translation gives CASSLGGFSGANVLTF. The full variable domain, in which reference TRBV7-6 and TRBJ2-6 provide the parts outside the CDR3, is GAGVSQSPRYKVTKRGQDVALRCDPISGHVSLYWYRQALGQGPEFLTYFNYEAQQDKSGLPNDRFSAERPEGSISTLTIQRTEQRDSAMYRCASSLGGFSGANVLTFGAGSRLTVL.

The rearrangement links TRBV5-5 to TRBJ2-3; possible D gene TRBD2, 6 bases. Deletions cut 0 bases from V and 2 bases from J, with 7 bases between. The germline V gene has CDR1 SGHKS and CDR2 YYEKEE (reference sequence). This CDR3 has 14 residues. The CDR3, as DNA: TGTGCCAGCAGCTTGGTAGCGGCCACAGATACGCAGTATTTT. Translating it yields CASSLVAATDTQYF.

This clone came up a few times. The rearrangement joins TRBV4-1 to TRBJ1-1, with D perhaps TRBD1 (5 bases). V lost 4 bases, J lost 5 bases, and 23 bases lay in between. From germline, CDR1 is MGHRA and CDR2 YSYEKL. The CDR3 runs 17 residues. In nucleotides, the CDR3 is TGCGCCAGCAGCCCCTTCGAAGGCGGAATGCGGGGGACTGAAGCTTTCTTT. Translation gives CASSPFEGGMRGTEAFF.

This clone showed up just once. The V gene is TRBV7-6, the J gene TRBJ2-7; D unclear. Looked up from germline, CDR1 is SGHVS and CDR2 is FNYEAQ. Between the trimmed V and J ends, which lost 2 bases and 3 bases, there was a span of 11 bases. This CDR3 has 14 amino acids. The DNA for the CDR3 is TGTGCCAGCAGCTTATCTCCTGGGGACTACGAGCAGTACTTC. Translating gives CASSLSPGDYEQYF.

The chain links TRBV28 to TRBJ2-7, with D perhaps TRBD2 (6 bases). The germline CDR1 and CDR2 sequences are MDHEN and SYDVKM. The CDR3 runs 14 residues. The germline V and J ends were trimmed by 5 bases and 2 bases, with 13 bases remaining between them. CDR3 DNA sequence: TGTGCCAGCAGTCAGGGACTGGAGACCTACGAGCAGTACTTC. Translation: CASSQGLETYEQYF.

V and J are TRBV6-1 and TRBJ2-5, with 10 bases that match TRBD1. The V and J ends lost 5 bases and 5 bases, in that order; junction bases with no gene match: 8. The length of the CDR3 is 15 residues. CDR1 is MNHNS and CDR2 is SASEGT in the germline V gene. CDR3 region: CASSSGTGEAETQYF. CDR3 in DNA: TGTGCCAGCAGTTCCGGGACAGGGGAAGCGGAGACCCAGTACTTC.

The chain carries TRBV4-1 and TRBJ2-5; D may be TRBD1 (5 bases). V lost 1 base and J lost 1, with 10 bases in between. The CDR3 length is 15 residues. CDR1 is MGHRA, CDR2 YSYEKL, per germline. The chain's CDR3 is CASSQGGAVQETQYF. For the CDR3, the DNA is TGCGCCAGCAGCCAAGGTGGGGCCGTCCAAGAGACCCAGTACTTC.

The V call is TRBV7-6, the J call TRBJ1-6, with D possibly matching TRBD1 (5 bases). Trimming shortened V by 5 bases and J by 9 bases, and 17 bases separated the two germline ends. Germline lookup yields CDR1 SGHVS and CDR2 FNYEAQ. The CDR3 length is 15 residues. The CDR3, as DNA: TGTGCCAGCAGCCTTCGGGGCCCCGCCGCTTCACCCCTCCACTTT. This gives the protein CASSLRGPAASPLHF. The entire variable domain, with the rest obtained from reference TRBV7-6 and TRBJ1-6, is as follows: GAGVSQSPRYKVTKRGQDVALRCDPISGHVSLYWYRQALGQGPEFLTYFNYEAQQDKSGLPNDRFSAERPEGSISTLTIQRTEQRDSAMYRCASSLRGPAASPLHFGNGTRLTVT.

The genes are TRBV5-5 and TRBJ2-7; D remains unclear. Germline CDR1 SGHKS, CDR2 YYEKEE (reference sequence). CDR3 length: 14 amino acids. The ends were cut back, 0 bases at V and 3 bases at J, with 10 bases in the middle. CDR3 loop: CASSLEEELYEQYF. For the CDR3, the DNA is TGTGCCAGCAGCTTGGAAGAGGAACTCTACGAGCAGTACTTC.

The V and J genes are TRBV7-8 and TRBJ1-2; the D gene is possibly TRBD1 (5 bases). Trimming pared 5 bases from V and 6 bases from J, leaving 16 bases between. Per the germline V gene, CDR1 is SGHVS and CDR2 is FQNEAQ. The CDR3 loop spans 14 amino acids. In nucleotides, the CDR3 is TGTGCCAGCAGCCCGGGACCTTTGGCCCATGGCTACACCTTC. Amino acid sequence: CASSPGPLAHGYTF.

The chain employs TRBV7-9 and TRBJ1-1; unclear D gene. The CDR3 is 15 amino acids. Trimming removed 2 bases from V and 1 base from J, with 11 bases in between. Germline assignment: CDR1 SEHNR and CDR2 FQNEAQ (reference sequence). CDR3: CASSLMVVGNTEAFF. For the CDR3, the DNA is TGTGCCAGCAGCTTAATGGTGGTGGGGAACACTGAAGCTTTCTTT.

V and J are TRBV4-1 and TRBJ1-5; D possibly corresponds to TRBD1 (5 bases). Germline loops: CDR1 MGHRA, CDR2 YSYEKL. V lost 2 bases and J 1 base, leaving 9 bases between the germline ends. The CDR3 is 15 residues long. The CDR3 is CASSQTRDSNQPQHF. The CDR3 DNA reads TGCGCCAGCAGCCAAACTCGGGACAGCAATCAGCCCCAGCATTTT.

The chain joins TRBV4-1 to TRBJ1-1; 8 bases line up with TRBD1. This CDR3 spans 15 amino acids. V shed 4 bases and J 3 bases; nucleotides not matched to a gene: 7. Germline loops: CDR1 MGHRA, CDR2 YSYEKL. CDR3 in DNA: TGCGCCAGCAGCCCGACGACAGGGGACTACACTGAAGCTTTCTTT. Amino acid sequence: CASSPTTGDYTEAFF.

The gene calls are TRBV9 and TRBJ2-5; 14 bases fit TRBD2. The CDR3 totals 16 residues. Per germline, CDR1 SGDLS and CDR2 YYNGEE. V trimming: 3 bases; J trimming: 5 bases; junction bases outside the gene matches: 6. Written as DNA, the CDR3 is TGTGCCAGCAGCGCCGGGACTAGCGGGGGTTGGGAGACCCAGTACTTC. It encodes CASSAGTSGGWETQYF.

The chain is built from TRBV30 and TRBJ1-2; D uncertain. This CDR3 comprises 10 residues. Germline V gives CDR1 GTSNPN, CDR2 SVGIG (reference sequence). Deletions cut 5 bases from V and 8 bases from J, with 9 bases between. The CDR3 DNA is TGTGCCTGGGAGAGGGTCGGCTACACCTTC. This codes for CAWERVGYTF.